The rows below give T cell receptor beta chains drawn from one sample of a study of cytomegalovirus exposure and HLA in healthy donors. Clones were read by immunoSEQ multiplex PCR, and TCRdb kept only the in-frame ones, dropping some. This repertoire shows over 150,000 clones, 75% to 85% found once; its top ten account for 6.5%. The sequencing sample was made of PBMCs. These receptors came from a woman between 50 and 59 years old in good health and CMV-seropositive. Both conserved end residues are part of each CDR3. A D gene is named only where the DNA matches it firmly. Rows give clone size only sometimes, using once, few, many, or a class for an expanded clone.

>15|TRBD2|-|TRBJ2-7|TRBV6-5
TGTGCCAGCAGCACTTTAGCGGGAGGGGGTTACGAGCAGTACTTC
CASSTLAGGGYEQYF
>15|-|-|TRBJ2-7|TRBV28
TGTGCCAGCAGCGGGAGTAGGGCCTTCTCCTACGAGCAGTACTTC
CASSGSRAFSYEQYF
>14|TRBD1|-|TRBJ2-1|TRBV6-5
TGTGCCAGCAGAGACAGGGGGCAATTCGGTGAGCAGTTCTTC
CASRDRGQFGEQFF
>17|-|few|TRBJ1-6|TRBV5-1
TGCGCCAGCAGCCCAACGAGGGAAGGGCGACATCGGGAACCCCTCCACTTT
CASSPTREGRHREPLHF
>15|TRBD1|-|TRBJ1-3|TRBV4-1
TGCGCCAGCAGCCGAGACAGGGGGTTGGGAAACACCATATATTTT
CASSRDRGLGNTIYF
>15|-|-|TRBJ1-4|TRBV5-6
TGTGCCAGCAGCTATTGGACAGCCTCTAATGAAAAACTGTTTTTT
CASSYWTASNEKLFF
>18|TRBD2|few|TRBJ2-2|TRBV7-8
TGTGCCAGCAGCTTAGCCGGACTAGCGGGACTTGGATCCGGGGAGCTGTTTTTT
CASSLAGLAGLGSGELFF
>15|-|-|TRBJ1-4|TRBV7-6
TGTGCCAGCAGCCTGGATTCGTACGGGGGTGAAAAACTGTTTTTT
CASSLDSYGGEKLFF
>17|TRBD1|-|TRBJ1-1|TRBV30
TGTGCCTGGAGTGTTGTGTTGGGACAGAGTCTGAACACTGAAGCTTTCTTT
CAWSVVLGQSLNTEAFF
>15|TRBD2|-|TRBJ2-1|TRBV28
TGTGCCAGCAGTTCCGGGACTAGCGGGATCAATGAGCAGTTCTTC
CASSSGTSGINEQFF
>13|TRBD1|-|TRBJ2-5|TRBV7-9
TGTGCCAGCAGTAGCGGACAGGGTCTAAAGCAGTACTTC
CASSSGQGLKQYF
>14|-|-|TRBJ1-2|TRBV19
TGTGCCAGTAGCTTCGGCGGGGTTGGAAATGGCTACACCTTC
CASSFGGVGNGYTF
>13|-|-|TRBJ1-5|TRBV5-4
TGTGCCAGCAGCCGGGGTACGGATCAGCCCCAGCATTTT
CASSRGTDQPQHF
>14|-|-|TRBJ2-4|TRBV4-2
TGTGCCAGCTCCCGGGGACATGTCAAAAACATTCAGTACTTC
CASSRGHVKNIQYF
>16|-|-|TRBJ1-3|TRBV28
TGTGCCAGCAGCTCACCGGCGGCAGGAGGCGGAAACACCATATATTTT
CASSSPAAGGGNTIYF
>15|TRBD2|-|TRBJ2-7|TRBV4-2
TGTGCCAGCAGCCCCGGGACTAGCGGGACCTACGAGCAGTACTTC
CASSPGTSGTYEQYF
>15|-|-|TRBJ2-7|TRBV27
TGTGCCAGCAGTCCGGCGGAGCGAGCCAATATAGAGCAGTACTTC
CASSPAERANIEQYF
>14|-|-|TRBJ1-2|TRBV13
TGTGCCAGCAGCTTAGGGGCGGGCGGCTATGGCTACACCTTC
CASSLGAGGYGYTF
>16|TRBD1|-|TRBJ2-3|TRBV2
TGTGCCAGCAGTGAAGGGGACAGGGGGTTCACAGATACGCAGTATTTT
CASSEGDRGFTDTQYF
>14|-|-|TRBJ2-7|TRBV7-9
TGTGCCAGCAGCGCCGGGACCAGGGGCTACGAGCAGTACTTC
CASSAGTRGYEQYF
>12|-|-|TRBJ1-5|TRBV28
TGTGCCAGCACCGACAGAAGTCAGCCCCAGCATTTT
CASTDRSQPQHF
>14|-|-|TRBJ1-1|TRBV19
TGTGCCAGTAGTCGGACAGCGCCGAACACTGAAGCTTTCTTT
CASSRTAPNTEAFF
>14|-|once|TRBJ1-1|TRBV9
TGTGCCAGCAGCGTAGATGAGGGAAGGACTGAAGCTTTCTTT
CASSVDEGRTEAFF
>14|-|-|TRBJ1-5|TRBV6-5
TGTGCCAGCAGTTACGGGGAGGGGAATCAGCCCCAGCATTTT
CASSYGEGNQPQHF
>14|TRBD2|-|TRBJ2-7|TRBV19
TGTGCCAGTAGTATGGGACTAGCAATCTACGAGCAGTACTTC
CASSMGLAIYEQYF
>15|TRBD1|-|TRBJ2-7|TRBV19
TGTGCCAGTAGCTATACCCCGGGACAGGGTGGTTGGCAGTACTTC
CASSYTPGQGGWQYF
>14|-|once|TRBJ2-5|TRBV18
TGTGCCAGCTCACCACCAAGGGGGGGAGAGACCCAGTACTTC
CASSPPRGGETQYF
>19|-|-|TRBJ1-1|TRBV10-3
TGTGCCATCAGAACCCTTTATTTGGACCAGGGCCCCAAAAACACTGAAGCTTTCTTT
CAIRTLYLDQGPKNTEAFF
>14|TRBD2|once|TRBJ2-4|TRBV4-3
TGCGCCAGCAGCCAAGAGACTAGCGTGCCCATTCAGTACTTC
CASSQETSVPIQYF
>14|TRBD2|-|TRBJ2-7|TRBV28
TGTGCCAGCTCCCGGCTAGCGGGAGCCCCCGAGCAGTACTTC
CASSRLAGAPEQYF
>16|TRBD1|-|TRBJ2-7|TRBV28
TGTGCCAGCAGTTCGCTCGACAGGGCCAACCACTACGAGCAGTACTTC
CASSSLDRANHYEQYF
>13|-|-|TRBJ1-2|TRBV10-3
TGTGCCATCAGTGAGATCCTATCCGATGGCTACACCTTC
CAISEILSDGYTF
>14|-|-|TRBJ1-1|TRBV7-9
TGTTCCAGCAGCCCGAAGATGGGCGAGACTGAAGCTTTCTTT
CSSSPKMGETEAFF
>14|TRBD1|-|TRBJ2-1|TRBV19
TGTGCCAGTAGTGTCCGGGGACAGAGCAATGAGCAGTTCTTC
CASSVRGQSNEQFF
>14|TRBD1|few|TRBJ2-7|TRBV2
TGTGCCAGCAGACTACAGGGGGCCAGTCACGAGCAGTACTTC
CASRLQGASHEQYF
>12|TRBD1|-|TRBJ1-2|TRBV25-1
TGTGCCAGCCAACAGGGGCCTTTGGGCTACACCTTC
CASQQGPLGYTF
>17|-|few|TRBJ2-7|TRBV15
TGTGCCACCAGCACCGATGGAGGTGTAGGCTCCACCTACGAGCAGTACTTC
CATSTDGGVGSTYEQYF
>14|-|-|TRBJ2-2|TRBV19
TGTGCCAGTAGTATAGGCCAGTTCACCGGGGAGCTGTTTTTT
CASSIGQFTGELFF
>13|TRBD2|-|TRBJ2-7|TRBV23-1
TGCGCCAGGGACTCGACTAGCGGGGGTGAGCAGTACTTC
CARDSTSGGEQYF
>14|-|-|TRBJ1-1|TRBV19
TGTGCCACCGGCCACAGATGGGGAGACACTGAAGCTTTCTTT
CATGHRWGDTEAFF